These 22 T cell receptor beta chains originate from one sample sequenced in a study of blood T cells in healthy people across ages. Next came a second PCR, run for about 6 to 12 cycles, which used a sample-barcoded 5' primer along with a J-beta primer mix. In TCRdb, the 5' RACE reads were re-called with MiXCR into one record per CDR3 protein. The table lists about 1,600,000 distinct CDR3 sequences, roughly 40% of them singletons. Sequencing was carried out using blood. These receptors originate from a woman between 18 and 29 years old in good health.

The chain links TRBV7-3 to TRBJ2-3; D possibly uses TRBD1 or TRBD2 (5 bases each). V was cut by 6 bases and J by 3 bases, with 16 bases left in between. There are 15 residues in the CDR3. The germline gives CDR1 SGHTA, CDR2 FQGTGA. CDR3 region: CASRVFRDPTDTQYF. CDR3 DNA: TGTGCCAGCAGGGTATTCCGGGACCCAACAGATACGCAGTATTTT.

Only one count was recorded for this clonotype. A read error may be the cause here, since a much bigger clone is one base away. This chain links TRBV5-1 with TRBJ2-1, with D hard to call. Trimming removed 0 bases from V and 10 bases from J, with 14 bases in between. In germline, CDR1 is SGHRS, CDR2 YFSETQ. The CDR3 extends over 14 amino acids. In DNA form, the CDR3 reads TGCGCCAGCAGCTTGGAGGTTTCGTCCTACGAGCAGTTCTTC. As protein: CASSLEVSSYEQFF.

The rearrangement uses TRBV27 and TRBJ2-4, with 7 bases identical to TRBD2. Germline-derived CDR1 and CDR2 are MNHEY and SMNVEV (reference sequence). After removal of 4 bases from V and 13 bases from J, the junction contained 16 bases not matched to a gene. The CDR3 totals 15 residues. CDR3 sequence: CASSSPGTKGHEQYF. CDR3 nucleotides: TGTGCCAGCAGTTCCCCCGGGACTAAGGGGCATGAGCAGTACTTC.

A note on this clonotype: The germline gene is not matched at one end of the junction; a read error may be the cause. The chain carries TRBV28 and TRBJ2-1; 9 bases map to TRBD2. The CDR3 contains 15 residues. Germline V lookup: CDR1 MDHEN, CDR2 SYDVKM. CDR3 nucleotides: TGTCCCAGCGTCTTTGGCGGGGGGGCCTACAATGAGCAGTTCTTC. Translated, it gives CPSVFGGGAYNEQFF.

V and J are TRBV19 and TRBJ2-4; weak D call: TRBD1 (5 bases). With the DNA end fitting TRBJ2-7 better, the J assignment may be wrong. The CDR3 is 13 residues long. Germline-derived CDR1 and CDR2 are LNHDA and SQIVND (reference sequence). CDR3 in DNA: TGTGCCAGGGGTAAACCAGGGTGCTACGAGCAGTACTTC. Translating it yields CARGKPGCYEQYF.

This clonotype was counted a few times. CDR3 DNA sequence: TGTGCCAGCAGCCAACCTATCAGCGGGGGGTATCTCGAGACCCAGTACTTC. Translated, it gives CASSQPISGGYLETQYF. The chain uses TRBV9 and TRBJ2-5, with 9 bases matching TRBD2. The germline V gene has CDR1 SGDLS and CDR2 YYNGEE. CDR3 size: 17 residues. Unmatched junction bases numbered 15, after V lost 4 bases and J lost 5 bases.

Points on this clonotype: A read error may be the cause here, since a much bigger clone is one base away. This rearrangement joins TRBV12-3 or TRBV12-4 to TRBJ2-4; perhaps TRBD1 as D (6 bases). CDR3 size: 13 residues. CDR3: CAGSPTGLDIQYF. CDR3 DNA sequence: TGTGCCGGCAGCCCCACAGGGCTCGACATTCAGTACTTC.

As concerns this clonotype: A read error may be the cause here, since a much bigger clone is one base away. This chain connects TRBV5-1 to TRBJ2-1; weak D call: TRBD1 (5 bases). CDR3 length: 14 amino acids. Germline V gives CDR1 SGHRS, CDR2 YFSETQ. V was pared by 7 bases and J by 1 base, with 12 bases between. The CDR3 loop is CASCTSGSYNEQFF. In DNA, the CDR3 is TGCGCCAGCTGCACGTCAGGGTCCTACAATGAGCAGTTCTTC.

This clonotype has just one count. The chain joins TRBV20-1 to TRBJ1-6; D is ambiguous. Germline lookup yields CDR1 DFQATT and CDR2 SNEGSKA (reference sequence). The CDR3 runs to 14 residues. The V end lost 2 bases, the J end lost 7 bases, and 12 bases lay between the germline ends. CDR3 sequence (DNA): TGCAGTGCTAGAAGTCCAGGCGGCAATTCACCCCTCCACTTT. Residues: CSARSPGGNSPLHF.

This clonotype has only a few counts. The chain couples TRBV20-1 to TRBJ2-1; TRBD2 is a possible D gene (6 bases). Germline V CDR1 and CDR2: DFQATT, SNEGSKA (reference sequence). There are 13 residues in the CDR3. CDR3 nucleotides: TGCACCGCCGTCCCTAGCGACTACAATGAGCAGTTCTTC. Amino acid sequence: CTAVPSDYNEQFF.

This clonotype was seen just once. Sequence at one end of the junction differs from germline and may be a read error. The chain has TRBV20-1 and TRBJ2-3; unclear D gene. Germline CDR1 and CDR2: DFQATT and SNEGSKA (reference sequence). The CDR3 has 14 amino acids. CDR3 amino acids: CSARPRSSTDTRYF. The CDR3 bases are TGCAGTGCTAGGCCCCGAAGTAGCACAGATACGCGGTATTTT.

In this sample, this clonotype turned up a few times. J is TRBJ2-3 and V is TRBV20-1; TRBD1 aligns across 8 bases. Per the germline V gene, CDR1 is DFQATT and CDR2 is SNEGSKA (reference sequence). CDR3 length: 14 residues. With 6 bases clipped from V and 3 bases from J, the junction kept 8 bases outside the gene matches. CDR3 amino acids: CSAGDRGSTDTQYF. The CDR3 DNA is TGCAGTGCCGGAGACAGGGGAAGTACAGATACGCAGTATTTT.

This chain joins TRBV28 and TRBJ1-2, with D possibly matching TRBD1 (5 bases). Germline V gives CDR1 MDHEN, CDR2 SYDVKM. V shed 1 base and J shed 2 bases, with 11 bases lying between them. The CDR3 spans 15 residues. In nucleotides, the CDR3 is TGTGCCAGCAGTTTATTATCCGACAGCAACTATGGCTACACCTTC. As protein: CASSLLSDSNYGYTF.

This clonotype was seen more than once but under ten times. The chain couples TRBV6-5 to TRBJ2-7, with D possibly TRBD2 on 7 matching bases. Trimming took 0 bases from V and 3 from J, leaving 15 bases between them. The germline gives CDR1 MNHEY, CDR2 SVGAGI. CDR3 size: 16 residues. The CDR3 loop reads CASSYSGGGLGYEQYF. In nucleotides, the CDR3 is TGTGCCAGCAGTTACTCGGGAGGGGGTTTGGGCTACGAGCAGTACTTC.

The V call is TRBV7-9, the J call TRBJ2-1; D remains unclear. This CDR3 has 16 residues. Germline loops: CDR1 SEHNR, CDR2 FQNEAQ (reference sequence). The V and J ends lost 2 bases and 0 bases respectively, with 11 bases between them. The CDR3 loop reads CASSLRALTSYNEQFF. CDR3 bases: TGTGCCAGCAGCTTACGAGCGCTGACCTCCTACAATGAGCAGTTCTTC.

This clonotype has more than one count but fewer than ten. J is TRBJ1-2 and V is TRBV7-9; maybe TRBD1 (5 bases). CDR1 is SEHNR and CDR2 is FQNEAQ in the germline V gene (reference sequence). The CDR3 length is 14 residues. V lost 3 bases and J lost 6, with 14 bases in between. The CDR3 nucleotides read TGTGCCAGCAGCTTGGGGGAAAAATGGAATGGCTACACCTTC. Amino acid sequence: CASSLGEKWNGYTF.

This clonotype has just one count. An end of the junction differs from the germline gene, which may be a read error. This chain links TRBV6-5 with TRBJ2-3; 16 bases are a match to TRBD2. The CDR3 length is 18 residues. Looked up from germline, CDR1 is MNHEY and CDR2 is SVGAGI. For the CDR3, the DNA is TGTGCCAGCAGTCACTCCGGGACTAGCGGGGGGGCCCTAGATACGCAGTATTTT. It codes for CASSHSGTSGGALDTQYF.

This clonotype was observed a single time. The rearrangement links TRBV6-1 to TRBJ2-2; tentative D call: TRBD2 (5 bases). Germline CDR1 reads MNHNS; CDR2 reads SASEGT. V lost 2 bases and J 7 bases, leaving 17 bases between the germline ends. CDR3 size: 16 residues. CDR3 residues: CASSESGGPGFGELFF. CDR3 in DNA: TGTGCCAGCAGTGAATCTGGCGGACCGGGGTTCGGGGAGCTGTTTTTT.

The chain couples TRBV5-1 to TRBJ1-5, with D possibly being TRBD1 (5 bases). V dropped 2 bases and J dropped 3 bases, with 12 bases sitting between them. Germline V gives CDR1 SGHRS, CDR2 YFSETQ. This CDR3 is 15 amino acids long. CDR3 sequence reads: CASSFEGRDNQPQHF. The CDR3 DNA is TGCGCCAGCAGCTTTGAGGGGCGCGACAATCAGCCCCAGCATTTT.

The gene calls are TRBV4-1 and TRBJ1-6, with 7 bases lining up with TRBD1. The CDR3 covers 16 residues. The germline V gene encodes CDR1 MGHRA and CDR2 YSYEKL. With V trimmed by 1 base and J by 2 bases, 2 bases remained unmatched. The CDR3 DNA follows: TGCGCCAGCAGCCAAGTCGGGACAGCCTATAATTCACCCCTCCACTTT. Protein product: CASSQVGTAYNSPLHF.

In its sample, this clonotype was seen a few times. The CDR3 coding sequence is TGTGCCAGCAATGGGGGACTCCTCCCCAATGAGCAGTTCTTC. This codes for CASNGGLLPNEQFF. J is TRBJ2-1 and V is TRBV3-1; D is possibly TRBD2 (6 bases). The CDR3 sequence is 14 residues long. The V and J ends lost 7 bases and 6 bases respectively, with 16 bases between them. The germline V gene encodes CDR1 LGHDT and CDR2 YNNKEL (reference sequence).

The CDR3 DNA reads TGTGCCAGCAGTTTGAGGGAGAAGGTCGAAAAACTGTTTTTT. It is translated as CASSLREKVEKLFF. The gene calls are TRBV12-3 or TRBV12-4 and TRBJ1-4, with D unresolved. Trimming shortened V by 3 bases and J by 8 bases, and 13 bases separated the two germline ends. The length of the CDR3 is 14 residues.